Below, 8 T cell receptor beta chains from the same sample are listed, as sequenced in a study of siplizumab effects on memory and regulatory T cells. TCRdb's copy holds only in-frame clones and misses some; the assay was immunoSEQ multiplex PCR. The table includes tens of thousands of clones, roughly 97% detected once. Material: naive CD4+ T cells sorted from blood. The receptors here all came from a human donor in good health.

The gene calls are TRBV18 and TRBJ1-3, with D tentatively TRBD1 (5 bases). The germline CDR1 and CDR2 sequences are KGHSH and LQKENI. V lost 6 bases and J 0 bases, leaving 15 bases between the germline ends. CDR3 size: 16 residues. Here the CDR3 reads CASSRAGLNSGNTIYF. CDR3 nucleotides: TGTGCCAGCTCCCGGGCAGGGCTCAACTCTGGAAACACCATATATTTT.

The chain employs TRBV6-5 and TRBJ1-2; possible D gene TRBD1, 5 bases. V was shortened by 5 bases and J by 4 bases, with 17 bases between the two germline ends. Germline loops: CDR1 MNHEY, CDR2 SVGAGI. This CDR3 has 15 residues. Here the CDR3 reads CASSLITGAAYGYTF. Written as DNA, the CDR3 is TGTGCCAGCAGTCTTATCACAGGAGCTGCCTATGGCTACACCTTC.

This chain links TRBV28 with TRBJ1-5, with D perhaps TRBD1 (6 bases). There are 14 residues in the CDR3. Germline assignment: CDR1 MDHEN and CDR2 SYDVKM. V was shortened by 2 bases and J by 6 bases, with 11 bases between the two germline ends. The CDR3, as DNA: TGTGCCAGCAGTTTAACAGGGTCCAGTCAGCCCCAGCATTTT. This codes for CASSLTGSSQPQHF.

V usage is TRBV6-5 and J usage is TRBJ1-2; 7 nucleotides match TRBD1. Losses at the gene ends were 7 bases for V and 4 bases for J; bases not matched to a gene: 9. The CDR3 runs 14 residues. In germline, CDR1 is MNHEY, CDR2 SVGAGI. This CDR3 is CASNPSWDSYGYTF. The CDR3, as DNA: TGTGCCAGCAATCCCTCTTGGGACAGCTATGGCTACACCTTC.

The rearrangement links TRBV5-4 to TRBJ2-3, with TRBD2 identical over 7 bases. The CDR3 extends over 15 amino acids. Germline CDR1 is SGHNT and CDR2 is YYREEE (reference sequence). J lost 3 bases, V lost 4 bases, and 8 bases had no gene match. CDR3 bases: TGTGCCAGCAGCCTCGTAGCGGGTAAGACAGATACGCAGTATTTT. Translated, it gives CASSLVAGKTDTQYF. Filled out from reference TRBV5-4 and TRBJ2-3, the complete variable domain reads ETGVTQSPTHLIKTRGQQVTLRCSSQSGHNTVSWYQQALGQGPQFIFQYYREEENGRGNFPPRFSGLQFPNYSSELNVNALELDDSALYLCASSLVAGKTDTQYFGPGTRLTVL.

CDR3 sequence (DNA): TGCGCCAGCAGCTTTCCCGAGGGTGAGCAGTTCTTC. This codes for CASSFPEGEQFF. This rearrangement joins TRBV5-1 to TRBJ2-1, with D possibly TRBD2 on 5 matching bases. This CDR3 is 12 amino acids long. Per the germline V gene, CDR1 is SGHRS and CDR2 is YFSETQ. Trimming pared 2 bases from V and 9 bases from J, leaving 9 bases between.

J is TRBJ1-6 and V is TRBV5-4, with TRBD1 as a possible D gene (5 bases). Germline lookup yields CDR1 SGHNT and CDR2 YYREEE (reference sequence). Trimming took 1 base from V and 1 from J, leaving 12 bases between them. The CDR3 is made up of 17 amino acids. This CDR3 is CASSLQGVGSYNSPLHF. As DNA, the CDR3 is TGTGCCAGCAGCTTGCAAGGGGTCGGGTCCTATAATTCACCCCTCCACTTT.

The table lists this clone with a few counts. The J gene is TRBJ1-1, the V gene TRBV20-1, with no clear D. CDR1 and CDR2 (germline): DFQATT, SNEGSKA (reference sequence). With 0 bases removed from V and 11 bases from J, the gap between germline ends came to 4 bases. This CDR3 comprises 9 residues. The CDR3 here is CSARDPAFF. The CDR3 coding sequence is TGCAGTGCTAGAGATCCCGCTTTCTTT.